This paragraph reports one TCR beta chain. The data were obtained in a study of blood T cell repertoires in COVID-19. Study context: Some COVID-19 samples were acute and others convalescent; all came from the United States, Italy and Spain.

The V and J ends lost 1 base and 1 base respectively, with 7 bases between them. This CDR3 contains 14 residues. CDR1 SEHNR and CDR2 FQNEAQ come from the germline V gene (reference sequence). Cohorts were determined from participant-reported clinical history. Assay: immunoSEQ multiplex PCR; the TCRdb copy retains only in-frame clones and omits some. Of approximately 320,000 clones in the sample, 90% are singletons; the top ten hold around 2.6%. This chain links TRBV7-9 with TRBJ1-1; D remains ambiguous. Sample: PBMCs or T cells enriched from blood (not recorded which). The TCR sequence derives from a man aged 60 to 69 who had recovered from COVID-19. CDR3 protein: CASSLVRSNTEAFF. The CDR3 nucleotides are TGTGCCAGCAGCTTAGTTCGGTCGAACACTGAAGCTTTCTTT.